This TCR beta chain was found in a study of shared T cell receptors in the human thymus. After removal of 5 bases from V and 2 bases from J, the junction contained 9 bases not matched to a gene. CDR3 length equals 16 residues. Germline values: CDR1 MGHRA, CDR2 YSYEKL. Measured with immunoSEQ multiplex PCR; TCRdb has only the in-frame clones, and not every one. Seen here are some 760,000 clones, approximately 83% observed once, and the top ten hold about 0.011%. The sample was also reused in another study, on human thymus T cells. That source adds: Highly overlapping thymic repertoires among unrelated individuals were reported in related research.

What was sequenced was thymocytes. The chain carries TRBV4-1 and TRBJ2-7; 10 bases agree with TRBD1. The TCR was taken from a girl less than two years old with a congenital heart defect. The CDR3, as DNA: TGCGCCAGCAGCTCAGACAGGGGGCGATGGGCCTACGAGCAGTACTTC. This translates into CASSSDRGRWAYEQYF.